The 10 T cell receptor beta chains reported below all come from one sample, sequenced in a study of blood T cells in healthy people across ages. A second PCR, run for roughly 7 to 11 cycles, used a sample-barcoded 5' primer plus a J-beta primer mix. TCRdb reprocessed the 5' RACE reads with MiXCR, giving one entry per CDR3 protein. Among 1.4 million or so distinct CDR3 sequences listed, approximately 39% were seen once. The sequencing sample was made of blood. The receptors here all came from a young woman in good health.

In DNA form, the CDR3 reads TGTGCCAGCAGCTTAGGGGAGTTCGAGCAGTACTTC. Its translation is CASSLGEFEQYF. The rearrangement uses TRBV7-9 and TRBJ2-7; D perhaps matches TRBD2 (5 bases). The CDR3 contains 12 residues. The V gene's germline CDR1 is SEHNR and CDR2 FQNEAQ (reference sequence). V was shortened by 1 base and J by 6 bases, with 7 bases between the two germline ends.

V and J are TRBV27 and TRBJ2-4; 8 bases align to TRBD2. The end of the DNA is better explained by TRBJ2-7, so the J call may be wrong. The germline V gene has CDR1 MNHEY and CDR2 SMNVEV (reference sequence). The CDR3 has 18 residues. In DNA, the CDR3 is TGTGCCAGCAGTTTATCCCACCGGGAGGGGTCCGCTTCCTACGAGCAGTACTTC. As protein: CASSLSHREGSASYEQYF.

The rearrangement uses TRBV12-3 or TRBV12-4 and TRBJ1-1; TRBD1 might be the D (5 bases). The CDR3 covers 12 residues. Trimming cost V 6 bases and J 6 bases, with 11 bases left between them. Here the CDR3 reads CASSRDQPEAFF. CDR3 sequence (DNA): TGTGCCAGCAGCCGGGACCAGCCTGAAGCTTTCTTT.

The J gene is TRBJ1-5, the V gene TRBV12-3 or TRBV12-4; no clear D gene. The CDR3 runs to 12 residues. V was trimmed by 1 base and J by 7 bases, leaving 5 bases between them. In DNA form, the CDR3 reads TGTGCCAGCAGTTTAGACTTCCAGCCCCAGCATTTT. Translation gives CASSLDFQPQHF.

J is TRBJ2-1 and V is TRBV7-2, with 9 bases lining up with TRBD1. The CDR3 runs to 14 residues. V dropped 7 bases and J dropped 4; count of bases not matched to a gene: 5. The V gene's germline CDR1 is SGHTA and CDR2 FQGNSA. CDR3 loop: CASKTGGPYNEQFF. Written as DNA, the CDR3 is TGTGCCAGCAAGACAGGGGGACCTTACAATGAGCAGTTCTTC.

This rearrangement joins TRBV12-3 or TRBV12-4 to TRBJ1-6, with 10 bases matching TRBD1. The CDR3 spans 17 residues. V lost 6 bases and J lost 3; bases outside the gene matches: 8. In DNA, the CDR3 is TGTGCCAGCAGCCTCGGACAGGGGGGCCTCTATAATTCACCCCTCCACTTT. This codes for CASSLGQGGLYNSPLHF.

The chain uses TRBV24-1 and TRBJ2-7; tentatively, D is TRBD2 (5 bases). The CDR3 totals 13 residues. Germline V gives CDR1 KGHDR, CDR2 SFDVKD. The V and J ends lost 3 bases and 6 bases respectively, with 11 bases between them. The DNA for the CDR3 is TGTGCCACCAGTGATGTGACCGGACTCGAGCAGTACTTC. Protein: CATSDVTGLEQYF.

The gene calls are TRBV4-1 and TRBJ2-6; 8 bases map to TRBD1. With V trimmed by 4 bases and J by 6 bases, 8 bases remained unmatched. This CDR3 contains 16 residues. Germline loops: CDR1 MGHRA, CDR2 YSYEKL. The CDR3 reads CASSLGTGAEANVLTF. The CDR3 bases are TGCGCCAGCAGCCTTGGGACAGGTGCTGAGGCCAACGTCCTGACTTTC.

This clonotype was detected many times. The chain has TRBV4-1 and TRBJ2-1; TRBD2 matches 11 bases. With 5 bases clipped from V and 1 base from J, the junction kept 4 bases outside the gene matches. The CDR3 has 16 amino acids. CDR1 and CDR2 from the germline V gene are MGHRA and YSYEKL. The CDR3 reads CASSFLAGGSYNEQFF. CDR3 DNA sequence: TGCGCCAGCAGCTTCCTAGCGGGGGGATCCTACAATGAGCAGTTCTTC.

The chain employs TRBV28 and TRBJ1-5, with a tentative D call TRBD1 (6 bases). CDR1 MDHEN and CDR2 SYDVKM come from the germline V gene. This CDR3 region has 14 residues. Trimming cost V 6 bases and J 7 bases, with 16 bases left between them. The chain's CDR3 is CASSLSGEIQPQHF. The CDR3 DNA reads TGTGCCAGCAGCTTGTCAGGGGAAATACAGCCCCAGCATTTT.